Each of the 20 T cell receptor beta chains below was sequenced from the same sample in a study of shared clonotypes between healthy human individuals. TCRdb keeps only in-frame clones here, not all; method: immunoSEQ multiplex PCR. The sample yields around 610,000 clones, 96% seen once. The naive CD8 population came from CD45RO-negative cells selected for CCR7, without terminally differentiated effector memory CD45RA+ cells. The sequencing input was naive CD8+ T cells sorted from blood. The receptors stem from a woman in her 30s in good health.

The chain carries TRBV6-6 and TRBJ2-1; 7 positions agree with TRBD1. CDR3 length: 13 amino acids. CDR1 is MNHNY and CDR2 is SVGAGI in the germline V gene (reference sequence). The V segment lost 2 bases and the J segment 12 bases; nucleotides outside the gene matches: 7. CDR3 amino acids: CASSYAPRDRQFF. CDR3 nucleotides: TGTGCCAGCAGTTACGCGCCCCGGGACAGGCAGTTCTTC.

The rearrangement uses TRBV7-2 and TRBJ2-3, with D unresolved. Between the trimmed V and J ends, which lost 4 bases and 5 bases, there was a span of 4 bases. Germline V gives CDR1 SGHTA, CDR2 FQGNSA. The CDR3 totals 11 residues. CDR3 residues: CASSSLDTQYF. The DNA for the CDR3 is TGTGCCAGCAGCTCCCTAGATACGCAGTATTTT.

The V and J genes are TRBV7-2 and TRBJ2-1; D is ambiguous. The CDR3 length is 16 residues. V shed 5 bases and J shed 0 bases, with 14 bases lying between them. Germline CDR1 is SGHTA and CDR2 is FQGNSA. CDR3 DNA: TGTGCCAGCAGCCTCACGACTTTCAGCTCCTACAATGAGCAGTTCTTC. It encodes CASSLTTFSSYNEQFF.

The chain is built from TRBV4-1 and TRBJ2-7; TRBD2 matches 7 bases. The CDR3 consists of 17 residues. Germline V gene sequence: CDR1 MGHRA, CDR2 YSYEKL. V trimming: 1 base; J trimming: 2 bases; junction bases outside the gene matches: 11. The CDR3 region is CASSQGLLGGGAYEQYF. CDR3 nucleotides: TGCGCCAGCAGCCAAGGACTACTCGGCGGGGGTGCCTACGAGCAGTACTTC.

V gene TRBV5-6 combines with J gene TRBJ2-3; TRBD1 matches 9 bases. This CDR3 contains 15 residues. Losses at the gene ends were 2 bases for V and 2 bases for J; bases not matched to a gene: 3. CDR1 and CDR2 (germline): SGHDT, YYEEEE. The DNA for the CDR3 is TGTGCCAGCAGCTTTGGGACAGGGTCCACAGATACGCAGTATTTT. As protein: CASSFGTGSTDTQYF.

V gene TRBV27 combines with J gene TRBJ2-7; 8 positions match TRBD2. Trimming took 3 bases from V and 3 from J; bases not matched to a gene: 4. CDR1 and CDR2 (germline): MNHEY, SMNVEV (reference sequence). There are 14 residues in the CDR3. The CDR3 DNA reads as TGTGCCAGCAGTTTCGGGACTAGTTTCTACGAGCAGTACTTC. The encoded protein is CASSFGTSFYEQYF.

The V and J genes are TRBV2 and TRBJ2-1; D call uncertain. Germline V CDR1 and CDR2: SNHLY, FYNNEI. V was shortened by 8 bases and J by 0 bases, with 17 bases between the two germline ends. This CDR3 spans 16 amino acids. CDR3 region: CASGFGTSSSYNEQFF. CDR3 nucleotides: TGTGCCAGCGGATTTGGAACCTCAAGCTCCTACAATGAGCAGTTCTTC.

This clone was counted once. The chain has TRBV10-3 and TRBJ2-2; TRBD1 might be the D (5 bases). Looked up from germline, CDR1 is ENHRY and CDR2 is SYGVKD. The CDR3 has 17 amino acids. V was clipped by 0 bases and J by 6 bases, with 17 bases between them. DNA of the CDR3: TGTGCCATCAGTGAGTCGAAGGGGCCTGGGCCGTCCGGGGAGCTGTTTTTT. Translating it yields CAISESKGPGPSGELFF.

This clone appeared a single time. The CDR3 bases are TGCAGCGTTTGGGCGGGGGAACATCGCACAGATACGCAGTATTTT. It codes for CSVWAGEHRTDTQYF. The chain carries TRBV29-1 and TRBJ2-3; 7 nucleotides line up with TRBD2. The CDR3 loop spans 15 amino acids. Germline CDR1 is SQVTM and CDR2 is ANQGSEA. J was trimmed by 1 base and V by 5 bases; bases with no gene match: 9.

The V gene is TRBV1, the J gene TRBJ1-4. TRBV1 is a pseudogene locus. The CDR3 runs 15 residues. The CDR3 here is CTSSQSRGFPEKLFF. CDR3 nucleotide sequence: TGCACCAGCAGCCAAAGCAGAGGGTTTCCTGAAAAACTGTTTTTT.

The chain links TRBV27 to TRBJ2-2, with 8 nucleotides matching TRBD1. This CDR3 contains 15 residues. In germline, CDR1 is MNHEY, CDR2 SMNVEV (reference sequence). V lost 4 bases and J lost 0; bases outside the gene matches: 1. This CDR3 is CASSWTGSNTGELFF. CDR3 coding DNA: TGTGCCAGCAGTTGGACAGGGTCGAACACCGGGGAGCTGTTTTTT.

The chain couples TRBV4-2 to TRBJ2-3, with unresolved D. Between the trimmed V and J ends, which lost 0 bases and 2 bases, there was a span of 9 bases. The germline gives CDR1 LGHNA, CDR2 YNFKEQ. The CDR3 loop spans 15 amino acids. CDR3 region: CASSQDLQNTDTQYF. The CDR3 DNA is TGTGCCAGCAGCCAAGATCTTCAGAACACAGATACGCAGTATTTT.

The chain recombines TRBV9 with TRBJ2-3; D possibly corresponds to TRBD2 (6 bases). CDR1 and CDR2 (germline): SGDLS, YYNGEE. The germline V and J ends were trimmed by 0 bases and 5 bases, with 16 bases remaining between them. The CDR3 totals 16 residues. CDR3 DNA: TGTGCCAGCAGCGTAGAGGGCGGGATCTGGAAAGATACGCAGTATTTT. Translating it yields CASSVEGGIWKDTQYF.

Here the CDR3 DNA reads TGTGCCAGCAGTCCACCCGGGACTTCAAGCCAGTCTGGAAACACCATATATTTT. Translated: CASSPPGTSSQSGNTIYF. The V and J genes are TRBV11-2 and TRBJ1-3; the D gene is possibly TRBD1 (5 bases). The CDR3 is 18 residues long. The germline V gene has CDR1 SGHAT and CDR2 FQNNGV. V shed 6 bases and J shed 1 base, with 22 bases lying between them.

CDR3 sequence reads: CASSATGYEQYF. As DNA, the CDR3 is TGTGCCAGCAGCGCCACGGGGTACGAGCAGTACTTC. The V call is TRBV13, the J call TRBJ2-7; D is perhaps TRBD2 (5 bases). Germline CDR1 and CDR2: PRHDT and FYEKMQ (reference sequence). The ends were cut back, 5 bases at V and 4 bases at J, with 9 bases in the middle. The CDR3 totals 12 residues.

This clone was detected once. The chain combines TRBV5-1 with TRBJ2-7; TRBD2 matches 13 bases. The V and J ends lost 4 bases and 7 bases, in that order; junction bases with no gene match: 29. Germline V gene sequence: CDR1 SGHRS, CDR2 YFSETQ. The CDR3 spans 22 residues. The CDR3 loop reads CASSEPGLAGFSATTMPLEQYF. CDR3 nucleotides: TGCGCCAGCAGCGAACCGGGACTAGCGGGATTCTCTGCTACTACGATGCCACTGGAGCAGTACTTC.

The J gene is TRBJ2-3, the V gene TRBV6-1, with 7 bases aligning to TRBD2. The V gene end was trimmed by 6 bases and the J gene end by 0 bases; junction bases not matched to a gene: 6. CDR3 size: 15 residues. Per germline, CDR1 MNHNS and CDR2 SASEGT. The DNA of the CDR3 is TGTGCCAGCAGCCACAGCGGGGCAAGCACAGATACGCAGTATTTT. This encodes CASSHSGASTDTQYF.

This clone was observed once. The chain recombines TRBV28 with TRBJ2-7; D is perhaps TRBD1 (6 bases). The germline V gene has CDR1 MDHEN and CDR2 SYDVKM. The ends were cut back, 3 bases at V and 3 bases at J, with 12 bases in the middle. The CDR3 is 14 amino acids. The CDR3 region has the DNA TGTGCCAGCAGTTTCGGTACAGGGTACTACGAGCAGTACTTC. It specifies CASSFGTGYYEQYF.

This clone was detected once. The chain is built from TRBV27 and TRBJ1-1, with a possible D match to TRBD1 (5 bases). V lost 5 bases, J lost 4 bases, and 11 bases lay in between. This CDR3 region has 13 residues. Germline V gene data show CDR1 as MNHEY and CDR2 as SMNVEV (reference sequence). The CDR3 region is CASSPGFRTEAFF. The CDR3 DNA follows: TGTGCCAGCAGTCCAGGGTTCCGCACTGAAGCTTTCTTT.

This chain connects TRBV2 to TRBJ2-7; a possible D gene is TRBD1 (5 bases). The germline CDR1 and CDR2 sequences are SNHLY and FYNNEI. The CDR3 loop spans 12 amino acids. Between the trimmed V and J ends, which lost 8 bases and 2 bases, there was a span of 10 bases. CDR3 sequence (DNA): TGTGCCAGCGGGCAGGGCGCCTACGAGCAGTACTTC. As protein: CASGQGAYEQYF.